This T cell receptor beta chain was sequenced for a study of a mutant IDH1 vaccine in newly diagnosed glioma. Study details: Patients had received radiotherapy, temozolomide, or both previously, most receiving both.

Sample time point: week 35, safety follow-up. The content of each vaccine dose was 300 ug of mutant IDH1 20-mer peptide, and topical imiquimod accompanied it. As regards this clone: Antigen unknown.

The CDR3 loop spans 13 amino acids. With 7 bases removed from V and 6 bases from J, the gap between germline ends came to 15 bases. Germline V gene sequence: CDR1 MNHNS, CDR2 SASEGT. Broader study findings: It seemed that pseudoprogression was not linked to changes in the top peripheral T cell clonotypes. Vaccine-induced responses were seen in roughly 93% of patients, spanning several MHC alleles.

The data were produced by immunoSEQ multiplex PCR, yet TCRdb's version contains in-frame clones alone and is incomplete. The sample shows about 65,000 clones, about four fifths of them seen only once. The chain is built from TRBV6-1 and TRBJ1-2, with D possibly being TRBD1 (5 bases). Sequencing was performed on PBMCs, taken from a glioma patient whose treatment included an IDH1 peptide vaccine. This receptor was obtained from a man aged 40-55 years with glioma. The CDR3 DNA sequence: TGTGCCAGCACCCTAACGGCAGGGAATGGCTACACCTTC. Protein product: CASTLTAGNGYTF.